This T cell receptor (beta chain) was sequenced in a study of T cells in localized non-small cell lung cancer. Study-wide results and limits: A denser population of T cells in blood accompanied longer overall survival.

Germline loops: CDR1 MNHEY, CDR2 SMNVEV (reference sequence). The CDR3 totals 14 residues. V lost 3 bases and J 2 bases, leaving 9 bases between the germline ends. The protocol was immunoSEQ multiplex PCR, while the TCRdb copy is restricted to in-frame clones and leaves out a portion. The table has about 45,000 clones, 65% to 90% seen once. In the case of this clone: Its specificity is not known.

This sequence originates from a man aged 35-75 years with stage III lung adenocarcinoma. The chain links TRBV27 to TRBJ2-3; D is possibly TRBD2 (5 bases). The source was peripheral blood mononuclear cells, collected before any cancer treatment. As DNA, the CDR3 is TGTGCCAGCAGTTTCCGGGGAGCCACAGATACGCAGTATTTT. Protein: CASSFRGATDTQYF.